Following are 25 T cell receptor beta chains from one sample sequenced in a study of cytotoxic CD8 clonotypes in ibrutinib-treated CLL. Assay used: immunoSEQ multiplex PCR; TCRdb lists only in-frame clones, some missing. The table has over 100,000 clones, 80% to 90% seen once; the top ten hold around 2.1%. The source was PBMCs, collected after 24 months of ibrutinib treatment. The receptor set was obtained from a human donor with chronic lymphocytic leukemia.

The chain carries TRBV5-4 and TRBJ1-6; TRBD1 is a possible D gene (6 bases). The germline V and J ends were trimmed by 0 bases and 6 bases, with 13 bases remaining between them. The germline CDR1 and CDR2 sequences are SGHNT and YYREEE (reference sequence). This CDR3 comprises 16 residues. The CDR3: CASSLDVGQRNSPLHF. CDR3 sequence (DNA): TGTGCCAGCAGCTTGGATGTTGGACAGCGTAATTCACCCCTCCACTTT.

The chain is built from TRBV5-8 and TRBJ1-5; D is perhaps TRBD1 (5 bases). V was cut by 3 bases and J by 4 bases, with 14 bases left in between. Germline V gene sequence: CDR1 SGHTS, CDR2 YDEGEE. The CDR3 has 15 residues. The CDR3 loop is CASSSGTRENQPQHF. The CDR3 DNA reads as TGTGCCAGCAGCTCGGGGACCAGGGAGAATCAGCCCCAGCATTTT.

This clone was seen ten or more times. The chain uses TRBV7-9 and TRBJ1-5, with 11 bases fitting TRBD1. The CDR3 runs 13 residues. Germline CDR1 and CDR2: SEHNR and FQNEAQ (reference sequence). V shed 11 bases, J shed 6 bases, and the junction held 6 bases outside the gene matches. CDR3 sequence (DNA): TGTGCCGGCGGACAGGGGGCCGGTCAGCCCCAGCATTTT. Translation gives CAGGQGAGQPQHF.

This clone was counted a few times. This rearrangement joins TRBV5-4 to TRBJ1-3; perhaps TRBD1 as D (5 bases). The CDR3 is 15 amino acids. Germline V CDR1 and CDR2: SGHNT, YYREEE (reference sequence). The V and J ends lost 3 bases and 0 bases respectively, with 10 bases between them. The chain's CDR3 is CASSSQGFSGNTIYF. CDR3 in DNA: TGTGCCAGCAGCTCTCAGGGTTTCTCTGGAAACACCATATATTTT.

With respect to this clone: Within the sample, other DNA sequences also encode this same CDR3. This chain uses TRBV28 with TRBJ2-7, with D uncertain. The germline CDR1 and CDR2 sequences are MDHEN and SYDVKM. The CDR3 is 11 residues long. V was cut by 2 bases and J by 3 bases, with 2 bases left in between. For the CDR3, the DNA is TGTGCCAGCAGTTTAGTCTACGAGCAGTACTTC. Encoded protein: CASSLVYEQYF.

The chain uses TRBV5-4 and TRBJ2-7; TRBD1 agrees at 8 bases. Germline CDR1 reads SGHNT; CDR2 reads YYREEE (reference sequence). This CDR3 is built from 14 residues. Germline trimming cut 4 bases from V and 3 bases from J; bases unmatched to any gene: 6. This CDR3 reads CASSAHDRGYEQYF. Here the CDR3 DNA reads TGTGCCAGCAGCGCGCACGACAGGGGCTACGAGCAGTACTTC.

V gene TRBV28 combines with J gene TRBJ1-4; D might be TRBD1 (5 bases). The CDR3 is 15 residues long. Germline CDR1 reads MDHEN; CDR2 reads SYDVKM. The ends were cut back, 5 bases at V and 3 bases at J, with 13 bases in the middle. The CDR3 DNA reads as TGTGCCAGCAGTACCACAGGAGGCCCTAATGAAAAACTGTTTTTT. It yields the protein CASSTTGGPNEKLFF. Full variable domain (outside the CDR3, taken from reference TRBV28 and TRBJ1-4): DVKVTQSSRYLVKRTGEKVFLECVQDMDHENMFWYRQDPGLGLRLIYFSYDVKMKEKGDIPEGYSVSREKKERFSLILESASTNQTSMYLCASSTTGGPNEKLFFGSGTQLSVL.

V and J are TRBV7-7 and TRBJ2-2; 7 bases line up with TRBD1. The CDR3 covers 13 residues. The germline V gene encodes CDR1 SSHAT and CDR2 FNYEAQ (reference sequence). This CDR3 reads CAIKGTDTGELFF. The DNA of the CDR3 is TGTGCTATAAAAGGGACAGACACCGGGGAGCTGTTTTTT.

V gene TRBV6-5 combines with J gene TRBJ1-5; D unresolved. In germline, CDR1 is MNHEY, CDR2 SVGAGI. The CDR3 extends over 16 amino acids. Trimming removed 0 bases from V and 4 bases from J, with 13 bases in between. The CDR3 DNA reads TGTGCCAGCAGTTACTCCCTCCGGGAGACGAATCAGCCCCAGCATTTT. Translating it yields CASSYSLRETNQPQHF.

V gene TRBV28 combines with J gene TRBJ2-6, with D tentatively TRBD1 or TRBD2 (5 bases each). The CDR3 has 16 amino acids. From germline, CDR1 is MDHEN and CDR2 SYDVKM. Trimming removed 6 bases at V and 1 base at J, with 13 bases between. CDR3 in DNA: TGTGCCAGCAGCCTACCGAGGGGTTCTGGGGCCAACGTCCTGACTTTC. It is translated as CASSLPRGSGANVLTF.

The rearrangement uses TRBV7-2 and TRBJ1-4; TRBD1 agrees at 8 bases. Unmatched junction bases numbered 8, after V lost 5 bases and J lost 6 bases. CDR1 and CDR2 (germline): SGHTA, FQGNSA. The CDR3 is 15 amino acids. The CDR3 is CASSRWGTGDEKLFF. DNA for the CDR3: TGTGCCAGCAGCCGGTGGGGGACAGGAGATGAAAAACTGTTTTTT. Full variable domain (outside the CDR3, taken from reference TRBV7-2 and TRBJ1-4): GAGVSQSPSNKVTEKGKDVELRCDPISGHTALYWYRQSLGQGLEFLIYFQGNSAPDKSGLPSDRFSAERTGGSVSTLTIQRTQQEDSAVYLCASSRWGTGDEKLFFGSGTQLSVL.

This chain links TRBV7-2 with TRBJ1-2; D gene uncertain. V gave up 1 base and J gave up 8 bases, with 11 bases separating them. This CDR3 is 13 amino acids long. From germline, CDR1 is SGHTA and CDR2 FQGNSA. The CDR3 sequence: CASSLGQAGGYTF. In nucleotides, the CDR3 is TGTGCCAGCAGCTTAGGTCAGGCGGGGGGCTACACCTTC.

The V call is TRBV2, the J call TRBJ1-6, with a weak D call TRBD1 (5 bases). CDR1 SNHLY and CDR2 FYNNEI come from the germline V gene. The CDR3 loop spans 15 amino acids. Between the trimmed V and J ends, which lost 3 bases and 6 bases, there was a span of 12 bases. CDR3 sequence (DNA): TGTGCCAGCAGTGATAGGGGACGAAGTAATTCACCCCTCCACTTT. Translation gives CASSDRGRSNSPLHF.

This chain uses TRBV2 with TRBJ1-4, with a possible D match to TRBD1 (6 bases). CDR1 SNHLY and CDR2 FYNNEI come from the germline V gene. V gave up 5 bases and J gave up 8 bases, with 18 bases separating them. The CDR3 has 15 amino acids. The CDR3 region is CASSSTGNYREKLFF. The CDR3 bases are TGTGCCAGCAGTTCAACAGGGAACTATCGGGAAAAACTGTTTTTT. Variable domain in full (rest from reference TRBV2 and TRBJ1-4): EPEVTQTPSHQVTQMGQEVILRCVPISNHLYFYWYRQILGQKVEFLVSFYNNEISEKSEIFDDQFSVERPDGSNFTLKIRSTKLEDSAMYFCASSSTGNYREKLFFGSGTQLSVL.

The chain uses TRBV5-4 and TRBJ2-5; TRBD2 matches at 7 bases. The CDR3 has 14 residues. V was pared by 4 bases and J by 5 bases, with 8 bases of the junction left unmatched. Germline V lookup: CDR1 SGHNT, CDR2 YYREEE (reference sequence). CDR3: CASSGRRGKETQYF. The CDR3 DNA reads TGTGCCAGCAGCGGGAGGCGGGGGAAGGAGACCCAGTACTTC.

The J gene is TRBJ1-2, the V gene TRBV5-4; 8 bases map to TRBD1. Germline V CDR1 and CDR2: SGHNT, YYREEE (reference sequence). J lost 7 bases, V lost 0 bases, and 11 bases had no gene match. The CDR3 totals 16 residues. The CDR3: CASSLVVLDRAIGYTF. CDR3 nucleotides: TGTGCCAGCAGCTTGGTGGTGTTGGACAGGGCCATTGGCTACACCTTC.

The chain couples TRBV19 to TRBJ1-2; D is possibly TRBD1 (5 bases). This CDR3 has 14 amino acids. V was shortened by 5 bases and J by 5 bases, with 15 bases between the two germline ends. CDR1 LNHDA and CDR2 SQIVND come from the germline V gene (reference sequence). DNA of the CDR3: TGTGCCAGTAGTTCCGGCGAAGGGGTTTATGGCTACACCTTC. Translating gives CASSSGEGVYGYTF. The variable domain in full, completed from reference TRBV19 and TRBJ1-2, reads DGGITQSPKYLFRKEGQNVTLSCEQNLNHDAMYWYRQDPGQGLRLIYYSQIVNDFQKGDIAEGYSVSREKKESFPLTVTSAQKNPTAFYLCASSSGEGVYGYTFGSGTRLTVV.

V gene TRBV28 combines with J gene TRBJ1-2; 9 nucleotides agree with TRBD1. After removal of 5 bases from V and 6 bases from J, the junction contained 10 bases not matched to a gene. The CDR3 totals 15 residues. The germline gives CDR1 MDHEN, CDR2 SYDVKM. CDR3 DNA: TGTGCCAGCAGTCTAGGGACAGGGCCTCTAGATGGCTACACCTTC. This sequence encodes CASSLGTGPLDGYTF.

This sequence joins TRBV7-2 and TRBJ2-3; no firm D call. CDR1 SGHTA and CDR2 FQGNSA come from the germline V gene. With 1 base removed from V and 1 base from J, the gap between germline ends came to 9 bases. The CDR3 has 15 residues. Here the CDR3 reads CASSLDGLRTDTQYF. The CDR3 DNA is TGTGCCAGCAGCTTAGACGGGTTGCGCACAGATACGCAGTATTTT.

The chain joins TRBV7-2 to TRBJ2-3; the D call may be TRBD1 or TRBD2 (7 bases each). V was clipped by 0 bases and J by 5 bases, with 12 bases between them. Germline V gene sequence: CDR1 SGHTA, CDR2 FQGNSA. The CDR3 totals 15 residues. The CDR3 sequence is CASSLAGGGRDTQYF. The DNA for the CDR3 is TGTGCCAGCAGCTTAGCAGGGGGCGGGAGAGATACGCAGTATTTT.

The V and J genes are TRBV7-3 and TRBJ1-2; no clear D gene. The CDR3 sequence is 14 residues long. Germline V gives CDR1 SGHTA, CDR2 FQGTGA. Trimming removed 0 bases from V and 2 bases from J, with 7 bases in between. In nucleotides, the CDR3 is TGTGCCAGCAGCTTAACAGGGCAGAACTATGGCTACACCTTC. This codes for CASSLTGQNYGYTF.

V gene TRBV28 combines with J gene TRBJ2-7, with a tentative D call TRBD2 (7 bases). There are 16 residues in the CDR3. Trimming cost V 4 bases and J 2 bases, with 18 bases left between them. Per germline, CDR1 MDHEN and CDR2 SYDVKM. The CDR3 nucleotides read TGTGCCAGCAGTTCTAGGGGAGGGGGACAACCCTACGAGCAGTACTTC. Amino acid sequence: CASSSRGGGQPYEQYF. The full variable domain, with the rest looked up from reference TRBV28 and TRBJ2-7, is DVKVTQSSRYLVKRTGEKVFLECVQDMDHENMFWYRQDPGLGLRLIYFSYDVKMKEKGDIPEGYSVSREKKERFSLILESASTNQTSMYLCASSSRGGGQPYEQYFGPGTRLTVT.

The chain has TRBV4-2 and TRBJ2-3; 9 nucleotides align to TRBD2. The CDR3 length is 16 residues. J gave up 3 bases and V 0 bases, and 4 bases lay outside the gene matches. Germline V gene data show CDR1 as LGHNA and CDR2 as YNFKEQ. This chain's CDR3 is CASSQDGGGVTDTQYF. CDR3 nucleotide sequence: TGTGCCAGCAGCCAAGATGGCGGGGGGGTTACAGATACGCAGTATTTT.

A few counts support this clone. This chain links TRBV7-2 with TRBJ1-5; D is ambiguous. V was pared by 3 bases and J by 6 bases, with 15 bases between. The germline V gene has CDR1 SGHTA and CDR2 FQGNSA. The CDR3 is made up of 15 amino acids. CDR3 in DNA: TGTGCCAGCAGCTTTCGGGGTAATCCGGGTCAGCCCCAGCATTTT. Its translation is CASSFRGNPGQPQHF.

The chain combines TRBV7-9 with TRBJ2-1; 7 nucleotides align to TRBD2. V shed 5 bases and J 0 bases; nucleotides not matched to a gene: 10. The CDR3 extends over 17 amino acids. Per the germline V gene, CDR1 is SEHNR and CDR2 is FQNEAQ (reference sequence). In nucleotides, the CDR3 is TGTGCCAGCAGCCCCGGGAGGTTCGGGAGCTCCTACAATGAGCAGTTCTTC. Amino acid sequence: CASSPGRFGSSYNEQFF. Filled out from reference TRBV7-9 and TRBJ2-1, the complete variable domain reads DTGVSQNPRHKITKRGQNVTFRCDPISEHNRLYWYRQTLGQGPEFLTYFQNEAQLEKSRLLSDRFSAERPKGSFSTLEIQRTEQGDSAMYLCASSPGRFGSSYNEQFFGPGTRLTVL.